This TCR beta chain emerged from a study of T cell responses to AZD1222 COVID-19 vaccine. Whole-study findings and limits: Recipients of two AZD1222 doses showed rising Spike-specific TCR breadth and depth. It was only after the peak T cell response that any repertoires were sampled. Unmutated variant regions are reportedly targeted by nearly half of spike-specific TCRs.

Turning to this clone: The antigen is not known.

Using immunoSEQ multiplex PCR, the repertoire was profiled, and TCRdb retains in-frame clones only, with some absent. The repertoire holds roughly 180,000 clones, with 91% as singletons. This CDR3 has 15 amino acids. CDR1 is SEHNR and CDR2 is FQNEAQ in the germline V gene (reference sequence). Trimming took 3 bases from V and 3 from J, leaving 12 bases between them. The specimen comprised peripheral blood, sampled on day 0 of AZD1222 vaccination. This chain joins TRBV7-9 and TRBJ2-1, with D possibly TRBD2 on 6 matching bases. The source is an adult in good health. CDR3 DNA sequence: TGTGCCAGCAGCTTGGGACTTCCCAACTACAATGAGCAGTTCTTC. It encodes CASSLGLPNYNEQFF.